These T cell receptor beta chains were read from a single sample in a study of T cells in Graves' hyperthyroidism and ophthalmopathy. A single record per CDR3 protein comes from TCRdb applying MiXCR to the multiplex PCR reads. The sample has more than 450,000 distinct CDR3 sequences, just under 20% seen once; the top ten hold 47%. The sample taken for sequencing was blood. The receptor set was obtained from a man between 35 and 55 years old with Graves' ophthalmopathy. The conserved cysteine and the conserved F or W are not part of the CDR3 here.

12 TRBJ2-3 TRBV5-1 ASSLGPSTDTQY
10 TRBJ2-3 TRBV28 ASSLQRDTQY
10 TRBJ2-2 TRBV7-9 ASRTRTGELF
18 TRBJ2-1 TRBV15 ATSRGLGLAGGPSGNEQF
16 TRBJ2-7 TRBV6-4 ASLPSLTIAGAWYEQY
11 TRBJ2-3 TRBV7-2 ASSLEVGDTQY
13 TRBJ1-4 TRBV7-9 ASSPGQAGREKLF
13 TRBJ2-7 TRBV28 ASSSGLAGVEEQY
13 TRBJ1-6 TRBV6-1 ASIRDTGGQSPLH
12 TRBJ2-3 TRBV6-9 ASSYPDSADTQY
15 TRBJ1-5 TRBV28 ASSFPVRRGSGQPQH
11 TRBJ1-2 TRBV24-1 ATSDGGRAGYT
12 TRBJ2-7 TRBV28 ASRNPGQGYEQY
11 TRBJ2-1 TRBV19 ASTPPDRNEQF
13 TRBJ2-6 TRBV9 ASSVGPGGANVLT
13 TRBJ2-3 TRBV7-3 ASSLSGGVTDTQY
16 TRBJ1-2 TRBV15 ATSRSNPGQGGSYGYT
13 TRBJ2-7 TRBV6-2/TRBV6-3 ASSPQGFTSYEQY
12 TRBJ2-7 TRBV20-1 SASITVAPYEQY
12 TRBJ1-2 TRBV20-1 SARVGQGENGYT
13 TRBJ1-5 TRBV12-3/TRBV12-4 ASSDRAGINQPQH
11 TRBJ1-5 TRBV12-3/TRBV12-4 ASSLNVQGTQH
11 TRBJ2-1 TRBV11-2 ASSLDAAGGQF
14 TRBJ2-7 TRBV6-1 ATQKSTSGLPYEQY
12 TRBJ1-4 TRBV11-2 ASSEPGTGWKLF
12 TRBJ1-2 TRBV27 ASSPGQGRYGYT
13 TRBJ1-1 TRBV6-1 ASRFEQGTNTEAF
13 TRBJ2-2 TRBV28 ASVQGARLTGELF
13 TRBJ2-3 TRBV20-1 SALSAVTSTDTQY
15 TRBJ2-2 TRBV11-2 ASSPGLSGGGTGELF
10 TRBJ2-5 TRBV20-1 SARDRVSSQY
14 TRBJ2-3 TRBV3-1 ASSQAGLPSTDTQY
12 TRBJ2-1 TRBV29-1 SVGLGSGIGEQF
13 TRBJ1-5 TRBV6-5 ASSSTGASNQPQH
14 TRBJ2-1 TRBV19 ASSARLAGALNEQF
13 TRBJ2-1 TRBV7-2 ASSGRQGSYNEQF
13 TRBJ1-1 TRBV14 ASSPILPEGTEAF
12 TRBJ2-3 TRBV30 ASEGEPYGDTQY
13 TRBJ1-2 TRBV6-1 ASTDQRDRGHGYT
12 TRBJ1-2 TRBV7-9 ASSYSGQIYGYT
17 TRBJ2-3 TRBV18 ASSPDGPARVMSGDTQY
11 TRBJ2-3 TRBV18 ASSPLGEDTQY
12 TRBJ1-6 TRBV19 ASGGLDYNSPLH
13 TRBJ2-2 TRBV5-1 ASSTTSGVTGELF
13 TRBJ1-1 TRBV7-2 ASSIGPPRDTEAF
11 TRBJ2-7 TRBV30 AWDDGGLYEQY
12 TRBJ2-1 TRBV20-1 SASATGGRNEQF
11 TRBJ1-2 TRBV7-9 ASSRDVQGNYT
13 TRBJ2-1 TRBV24-1 ATSDLRLASNEQF
13 TRBJ2-7 TRBV28 ASSLGGPRSYEQY
14 TRBJ2-3 TRBV4-1 ASSQERGHTADTQY
10 TRBJ2-1 TRBV6-1 ASSDGGNEQF
13 TRBJ2-7 TRBV30 AWSRLAGPNYEQY
12 TRBJ1-1 TRBV6-5 AISYSVDVPEAF
9 TRBJ2-1 TRBV6-2/TRBV6-3 ASRLGREQF
14 TRBJ1-2 TRBV7-9 ASSAAGGFFNYGYT
13 TRBJ2-7 TRBV19 ASSIFGRRGDEQY